The clone carrying this T cell receptor beta chain has a count of ten or more. TCRdb used MiXCR to reprocess the reads, holding one entry per CDR3 protein. The top ten hold approximately 1.6% of the sample, which has 200,000 to 250,000 distinct CDR3 sequences, roughly 12% seen once. This sample stems from a study of T cell repertoires in cytomegalovirus infection. Germline V gene lookup returns CDR1 MNHEY and CDR2 SVGEGT. Trimming took off 7 bases at V and 1 base at J, with 7 bases between the two ends. The CDR3 has 12 amino acids. What was sequenced was PBMCs. V and J are TRBV6-2 or TRBV6-3 and TRBJ2-5; no reliable D call. This clonotype originated in a human donor in good health (CMV status not recorded). Some clones in this sample may be carry-over from other donors' samples. The CDR3 here is CASTGPQETQYF. The CDR3 coding sequence is TGTGCCAGCACCGGACCCCAAGAGACCCAGTACTTC.